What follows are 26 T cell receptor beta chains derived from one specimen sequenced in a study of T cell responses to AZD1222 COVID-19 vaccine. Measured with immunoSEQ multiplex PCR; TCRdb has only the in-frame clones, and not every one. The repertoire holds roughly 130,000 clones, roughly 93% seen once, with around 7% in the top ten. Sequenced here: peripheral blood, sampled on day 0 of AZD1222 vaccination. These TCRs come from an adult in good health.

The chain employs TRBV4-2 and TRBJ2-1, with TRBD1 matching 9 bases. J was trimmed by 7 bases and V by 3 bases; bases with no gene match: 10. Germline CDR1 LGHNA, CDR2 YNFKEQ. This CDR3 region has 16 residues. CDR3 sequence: CASSQGATGGRNEQFF. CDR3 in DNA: TGTGCCAGCAGCCAGGGAGCGACAGGGGGTCGAAATGAGCAGTTCTTC.

The CDR3 reads CASSYRIAGGADTQYF. Written as DNA, the CDR3 is TGTGCCAGCAGTTACAGAATAGCGGGAGGTGCAGATACGCAGTATTTT. J is TRBJ2-3 and V is TRBV6-5; TRBD2 agrees at 10 bases. Losses at the gene ends were 2 bases for V and 4 bases for J; bases not matched to a gene: 6. CDR3 size: 16 residues. CDR1 is MNHEY, CDR2 SVGAGI, per germline.

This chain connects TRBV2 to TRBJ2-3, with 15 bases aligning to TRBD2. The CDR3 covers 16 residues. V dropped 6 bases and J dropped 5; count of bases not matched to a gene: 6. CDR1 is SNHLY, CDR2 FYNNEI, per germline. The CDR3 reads CASSGGLAGGRDTQYF. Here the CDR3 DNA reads TGTGCCAGCAGCGGGGGACTAGCGGGAGGTAGAGATACGCAGTATTTT.

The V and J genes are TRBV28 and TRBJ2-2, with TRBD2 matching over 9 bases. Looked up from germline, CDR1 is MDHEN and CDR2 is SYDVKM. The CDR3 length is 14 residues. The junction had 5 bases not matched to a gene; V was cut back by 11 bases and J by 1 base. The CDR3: CAAGGAENTGELFF. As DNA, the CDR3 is TGTGCCGCGGGGGGGGCGGAGAACACCGGGGAGCTGTTTTTT.

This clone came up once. CDR3 region: CASSLMGGSGNTIYF. CDR3 in DNA: TGTGCCAGCAGCTTGATGGGTGGCTCTGGAAACACCATATATTTT. This chain uses TRBV5-6 with TRBJ1-3, with D unclear. The CDR3 totals 15 residues. The V end was cut by 1 base, the J end by 0 bases, with 8 bases between. Looked up from germline, CDR1 is SGHDT and CDR2 is YYEEEE.

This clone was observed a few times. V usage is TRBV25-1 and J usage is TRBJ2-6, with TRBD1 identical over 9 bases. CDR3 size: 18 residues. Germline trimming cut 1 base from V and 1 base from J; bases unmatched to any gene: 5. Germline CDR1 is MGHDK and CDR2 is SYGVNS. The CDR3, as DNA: TGTGCCAGCAGTGAATCCGGACAGGGGTTTTCTGGGGCCAACGTCCTGACTTTC. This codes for CASSESGQGFSGANVLTF.

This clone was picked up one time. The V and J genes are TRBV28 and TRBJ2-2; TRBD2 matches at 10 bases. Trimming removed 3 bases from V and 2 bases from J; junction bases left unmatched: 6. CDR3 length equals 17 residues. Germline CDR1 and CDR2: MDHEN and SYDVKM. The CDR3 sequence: CASSFPSSGSNTGELFF. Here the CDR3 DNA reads TGTGCCAGCAGTTTTCCTTCTAGCGGGAGTAACACCGGGGAGCTGTTTTTT. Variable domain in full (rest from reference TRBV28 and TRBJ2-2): DVKVTQSSRYLVKRTGEKVFLECVQDMDHENMFWYRQDPGLGLRLIYFSYDVKMKEKGDIPEGYSVSREKKERFSLILESASTNQTSMYLCASSFPSSGSNTGELFFGEGSRLTVL.

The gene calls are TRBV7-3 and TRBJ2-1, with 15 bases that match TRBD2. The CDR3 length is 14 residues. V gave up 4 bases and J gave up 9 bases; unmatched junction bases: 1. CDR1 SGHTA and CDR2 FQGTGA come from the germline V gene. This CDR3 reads CASSSGLAGGEQFF. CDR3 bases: TGTGCCAGCAGCTCGGGACTAGCGGGAGGTGAGCAGTTCTTC.

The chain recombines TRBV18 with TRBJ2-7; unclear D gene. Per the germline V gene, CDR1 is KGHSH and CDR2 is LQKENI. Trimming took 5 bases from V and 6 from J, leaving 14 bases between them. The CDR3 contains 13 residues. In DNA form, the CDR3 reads TGTGCCAGCTCAGAGTCGGCCACCTCCGAGCAGTACTTC. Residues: CASSESATSEQYF.

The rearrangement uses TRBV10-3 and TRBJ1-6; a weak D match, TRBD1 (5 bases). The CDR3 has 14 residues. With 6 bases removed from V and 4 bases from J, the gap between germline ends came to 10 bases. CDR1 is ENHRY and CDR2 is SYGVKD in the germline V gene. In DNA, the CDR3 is TGTGCCATCAGCGAGCAGGGTTATAATTCACCCCTCCACTTT. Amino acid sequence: CAISEQGYNSPLHF.

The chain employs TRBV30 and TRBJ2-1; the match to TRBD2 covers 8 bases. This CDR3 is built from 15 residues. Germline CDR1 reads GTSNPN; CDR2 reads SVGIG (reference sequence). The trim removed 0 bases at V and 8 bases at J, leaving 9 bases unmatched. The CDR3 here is CAWSVGAGGIDEQFF. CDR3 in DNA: TGTGCCTGGAGTGTTGGCGCGGGAGGTATCGATGAGCAGTTCTTC.

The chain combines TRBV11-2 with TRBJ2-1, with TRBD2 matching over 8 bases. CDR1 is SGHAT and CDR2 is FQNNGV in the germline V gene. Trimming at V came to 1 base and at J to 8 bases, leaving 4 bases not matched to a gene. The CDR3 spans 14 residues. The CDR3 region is CASSLAGGQDEQFF. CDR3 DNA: TGTGCCAGCAGCTTAGCGGGAGGGCAGGATGAGCAGTTCTTC. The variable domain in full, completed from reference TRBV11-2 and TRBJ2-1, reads EAGVAQSPRYKIIEKRQSVAFWCNPISGHATLYWYQQILGQGPKLLIQFQNNGVVDDSQLPKDRFSAERLKGVDSTLKIQPAKLEDSAVYLCASSLAGGQDEQFFGPGTRLTVL.

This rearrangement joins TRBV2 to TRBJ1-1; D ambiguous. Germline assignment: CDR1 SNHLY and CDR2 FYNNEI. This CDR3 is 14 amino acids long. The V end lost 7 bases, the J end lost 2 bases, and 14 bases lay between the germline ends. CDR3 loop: CASTLGWRNTEAFF. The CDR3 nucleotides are TGTGCCAGCACCCTAGGCTGGCGAAACACTGAAGCTTTCTTT.

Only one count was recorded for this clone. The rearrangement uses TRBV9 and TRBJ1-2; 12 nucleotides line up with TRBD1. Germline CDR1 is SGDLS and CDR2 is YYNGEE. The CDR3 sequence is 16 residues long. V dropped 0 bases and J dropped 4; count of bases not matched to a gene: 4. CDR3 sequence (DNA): TGTGCCAGCAGCGTAGCCGGGACAGGGGGCGCCTATGGCTACACCTTC. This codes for CASSVAGTGGAYGYTF.

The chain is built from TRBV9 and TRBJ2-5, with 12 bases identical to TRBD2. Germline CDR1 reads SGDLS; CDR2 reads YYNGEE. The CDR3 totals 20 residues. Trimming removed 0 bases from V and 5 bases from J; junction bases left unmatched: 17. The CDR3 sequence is CASSVATGLAGGRGQETQYF. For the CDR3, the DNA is TGTGCCAGCAGCGTAGCTACTGGTCTAGCGGGAGGGCGGGGCCAGGAGACCCAGTACTTC.

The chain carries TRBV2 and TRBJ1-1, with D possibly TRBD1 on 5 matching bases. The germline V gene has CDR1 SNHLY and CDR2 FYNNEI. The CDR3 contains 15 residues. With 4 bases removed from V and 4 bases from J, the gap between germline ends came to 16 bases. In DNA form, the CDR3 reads TGTGCCAGCAGTGTCCTATACGGGGGTTTCACTGAAGCTTTCTTT. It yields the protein CASSVLYGGFTEAFF.

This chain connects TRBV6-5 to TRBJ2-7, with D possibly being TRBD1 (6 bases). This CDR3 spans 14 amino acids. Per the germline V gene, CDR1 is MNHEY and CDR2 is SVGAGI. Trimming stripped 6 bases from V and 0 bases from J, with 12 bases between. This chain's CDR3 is CASSLTGSSYEQYF. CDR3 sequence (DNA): TGTGCCAGCAGCCTTACAGGGAGCTCCTACGAGCAGTACTTC.

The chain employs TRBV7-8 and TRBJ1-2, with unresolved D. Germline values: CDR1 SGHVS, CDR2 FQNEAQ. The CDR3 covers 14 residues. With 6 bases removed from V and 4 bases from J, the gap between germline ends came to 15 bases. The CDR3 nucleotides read TGTGCCAGCAGTTCGCGGGGTTTTCTCTATGGCTACACCTTC. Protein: CASSSRGFLYGYTF.

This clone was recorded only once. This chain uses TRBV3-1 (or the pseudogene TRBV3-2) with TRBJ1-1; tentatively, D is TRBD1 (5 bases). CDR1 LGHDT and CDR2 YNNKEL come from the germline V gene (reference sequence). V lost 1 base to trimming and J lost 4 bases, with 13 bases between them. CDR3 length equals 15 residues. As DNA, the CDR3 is TGTGCCAGCAGCCAAGCGCTGGGGACCGGCACTGAAGCTTTCTTT. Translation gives CASSQALGTGTEAFF.

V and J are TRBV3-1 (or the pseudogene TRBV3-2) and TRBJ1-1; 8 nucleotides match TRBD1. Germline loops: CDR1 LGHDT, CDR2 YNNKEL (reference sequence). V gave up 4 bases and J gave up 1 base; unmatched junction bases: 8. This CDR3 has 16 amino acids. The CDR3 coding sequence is TGTGCCAGCAGCCCCGGACAGGGCAGGGGGAACACTGAAGCTTTCTTT. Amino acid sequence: CASSPGQGRGNTEAFF.

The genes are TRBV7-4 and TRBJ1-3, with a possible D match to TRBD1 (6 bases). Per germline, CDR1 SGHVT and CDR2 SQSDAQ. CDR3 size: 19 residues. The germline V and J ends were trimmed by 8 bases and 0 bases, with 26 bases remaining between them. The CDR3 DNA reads TGTGCCAGCCTTGTAGCGGGGGGCCCACCGAGCCACTCTGGAAACACCATATATTTT. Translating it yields CASLVAGGPPSHSGNTIYF.

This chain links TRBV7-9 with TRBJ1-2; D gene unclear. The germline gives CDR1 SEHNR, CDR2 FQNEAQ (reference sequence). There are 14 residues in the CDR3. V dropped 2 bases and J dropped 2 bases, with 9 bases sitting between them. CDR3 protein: CASSLLMENYGYTF. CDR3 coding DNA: TGTGCCAGCAGCTTATTAATGGAAAACTATGGCTACACCTTC.

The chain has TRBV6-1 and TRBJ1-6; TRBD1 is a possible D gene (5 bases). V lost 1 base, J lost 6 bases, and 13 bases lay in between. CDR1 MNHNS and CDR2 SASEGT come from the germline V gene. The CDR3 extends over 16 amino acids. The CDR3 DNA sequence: TGTGCCAGCAGTGAAGTGGCAGGGCTTTTTAATTCACCCCTCCACTTT. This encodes CASSEVAGLFNSPLHF.

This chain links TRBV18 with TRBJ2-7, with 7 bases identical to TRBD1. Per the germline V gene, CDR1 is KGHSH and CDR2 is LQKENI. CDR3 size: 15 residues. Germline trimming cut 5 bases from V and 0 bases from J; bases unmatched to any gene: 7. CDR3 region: CASSSGQAISYEQYF. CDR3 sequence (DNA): TGTGCCAGCTCATCCGGACAGGCTATCTCCTACGAGCAGTACTTC.

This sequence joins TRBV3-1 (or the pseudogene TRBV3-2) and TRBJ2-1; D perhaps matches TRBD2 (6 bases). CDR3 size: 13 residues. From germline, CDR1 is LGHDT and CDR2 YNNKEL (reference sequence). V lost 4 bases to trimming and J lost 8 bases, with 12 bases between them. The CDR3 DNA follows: TGTGCCAGCAGCCTCTATACGGGGGATGAGCAGTTCTTC. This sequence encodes CASSLYTGDEQFF.

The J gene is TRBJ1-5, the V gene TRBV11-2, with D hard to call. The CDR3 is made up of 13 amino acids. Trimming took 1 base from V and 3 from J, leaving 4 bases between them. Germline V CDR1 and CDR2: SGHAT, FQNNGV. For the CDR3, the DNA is TGTGCCAGCAGCTTAGGGGTCAATCAGCCCCAGCATTTT. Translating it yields CASSLGVNQPQHF.